This is a list of T cell receptor beta chains from one sample in a study of blood T cell repertoires in COVID-19. Produced via immunoSEQ multiplex PCR; TCRdb's table is partial and in-frame only. The table has some 71,000 clones, 84% seen once; the top ten hold 20% to 25%. Material: peripheral blood. The receptors stem from a woman between 50 and 59 years old with acute or convalescent COVID-19. Both conserved end residues are part of each CDR3. The D gene is left open where the match is weak. Clone size, where shown, is once, few, many, or a class for clones that have expanded.

>NA|TRBD2|TRBV7-7|13|TRBJ2-7
CASSRLAGGPEYF
TGTGCCAGCAGCCGACTAGCGGGAGGGCCCGAGTACTTC
>NA|TRBD2|TRBV6-5|15|TRBJ2-7
CASSPLAGSSYEQYF
TGTGCCAGCAGTCCTCTAGCGGGGAGCTCCTACGAGCAGTACTTC
>NA|TRBD1|TRBV7-2|15|TRBJ1-5
CASSAYQGAGQPQHF
TGTGCCAGCAGCGCATACCAGGGGGCGGGTCAGCCCCAGCATTTT
>NA|NA|TRBV7-2|14|TRBJ1-5
CASRGAGLNQPQHF
TGTGCCAGCAGGGGTGCAGGTCTAAATCAGCCCCAGCATTTT
>few|NA|TRBV4-1|13|TRBJ1-2
CASSLDTNYGYTF
TGCGCCAGCAGCCTGGACACAAACTATGGCTACACCTTC
>once|NA|TRBV27|13|TRBJ2-1
CASRPHGNNEQFF
TGTGCCAGCAGACCACACGGGAATAATGAGCAGTTCTTC
>NA|TRBD1|TRBV13|16|TRBJ1-4
CASSQKGTAPSEKLFF
TGTGCCAGCAGCCAGAAAGGGACAGCTCCTAGTGAAAAACTGTTTTTT
>NA|NA|TRBV9|16|TRBJ2-1
CASSPVTALIYNEQFF
TGTGCCAGCAGCCCCGTGACAGCTCTAATTTACAATGAGCAGTTCTTC
>once|NA|TRBV7-2|16|TRBJ1-3
CASSLAGGASGNTIYF
TGTGCCAGCAGCTTAGCCGGAGGGGCCTCTGGAAACACCATATATTTT
>once|TRBD1|TRBV5-1|16|TRBJ1-2
CASSLGQGRRNYGYTF
TGCGCCAGCAGCTTGGGACAGGGGCGGCGTAACTATGGCTACACCTTC
>NA|NA|TRBV18|16|TRBJ2-2
CASSPRQDPNTGELFF
TGTGCCAGCTCCCCCCGACAGGACCCGAACACCGGGGAGCTGTTTTTT
>NA|NA|TRBV4-3|16|TRBJ2-2
CASSQAAVQGIGELFF
TGCGCCAGCAGCCAAGCAGCGGTACAAGGTATCGGGGAGCTGTTTTTT
>NA|TRBD2|TRBV28|15|TRBJ2-3
CASSTTSGRFDTQYF
TGTGCCAGCAGTACTACTAGCGGGAGATTCGATACGCAGTATTTT
>NA|NA|TRBV13|12|TRBJ2-3
CATLGSGDTQYF
TGTGCCACCCTTGGGTCCGGGGATACGCAGTATTTT
>NA|TRBD1|TRBV18|14|TRBJ2-7
CASSPGQGVNEQYF
TGTGCCAGCTCACCGGGGCAGGGGGTGAACGAGCAGTACTTC
>once|NA|TRBV4-3|12|TRBJ2-3
CASSQEQDTQYF
TGCGCCAGCAGCCAGGAGCAAGATACGCAGTATTTT
>few|NA|TRBV7-6|16|TRBJ2-1
CASSLARRGSYNEQFF
TGTGCCAGCAGCTTAGCGCGGCGGGGCTCCTACAATGAGCAGTTCTTC
>NA|NA|TRBV7-9|15|TRBJ2-3
CASSPGRTVTDTQYF
TGTGCCAGCAGCCCGGGACGGACAGTGACAGATACGCAGTATTTT
>NA|TRBD1|TRBV29-1|12|TRBJ2-7
CSVRTGGVEQYF
TGCAGCGTCAGGACAGGAGGCGTCGAGCAGTACTTC
>NA|TRBD1|TRBV5-1|12|TRBJ2-7
CASSRDRGEQYF
TGCGCCAGCAGCAGAGACAGGGGCGAGCAGTACTTC
>NA|TRBD1|TRBV6-1|15|TRBJ1-2
CASSEFMTGDYGYTF
TGTGCCAGCAGTGAGTTCATGACAGGGGACTATGGCTACACCTTC
>NA|TRBD1|TRBV6-5|14|TRBJ2-1
CASSPIRDRAEQFF
TGTGCCAGCTCCCCCATAAGGGACAGGGCCGAGCAGTTCTTC
>NA|NA|TRBV29-1|12|TRBJ2-7
CSVTENAYEQYF
TGCAGCGTTACTGAAAACGCCTACGAGCAGTACTTC
>NA|TRBD1|TRBV5-6|13|TRBJ1-1
CAVSRTGVTEAFF
TGTGCCGTCAGTCGTACAGGGGTGACTGAAGCTTTCTTT
>NA|NA|TRBV19|15|TRBJ2-1
CASSNPRLAYNEQFF
TGTGCCAGTAGTAACCCGCGACTAGCCTACAATGAGCAGTTCTTC
>NA|TRBD2|TRBV5-1|17|TRBJ2-1
CASSLRAQLAADNEQFF
TGCGCCAGCAGCCTGAGGGCACAACTAGCGGCGGACAATGAGCAGTTCTTC
>NA|TRBD2|TRBV19|17|TRBJ2-1
CASRGAGLGLDIHEQFF
TGTGCCAGTAGAGGCGCCGGGTTGGGACTAGATATCCATGAGCAGTTCTTC